The T cell receptor (beta chain) described here comes from a study of a mutant IDH1 vaccine in newly diagnosed glioma. Study summary: Following radiotherapy alone, or alongside temozolomide cycles, vaccination was started after an interval of 4-6 weeks.

Concerning this clone: Its antigen is currently unknown.

Time point described: week 5, during vaccination. All doses held 300 ug of mutant IDH1 20-mer peptide, with topical imiquimod. Using immunoSEQ multiplex PCR, the repertoire was profiled, and TCRdb retains in-frame clones only, with some absent. The data contain about 58,000 clones, approximately 79% of them seen just once; the ten biggest clones take up around 7.4%. CDR1 is SNHLY and CDR2 is FYNNEI in the germline V gene. The CDR3 spans 14 residues. The V and J ends lost 7 bases and 9 bases respectively, with 18 bases between them. The rearrangement joins TRBV2 to TRBJ2-2; D is ambiguous. The sequencing used PBMCs, collected from a glioma patient whose treatment included an IDH1 peptide vaccine. The sequence derives from a woman aged 45-60 years with glioma. The CDR3: CASTEGQALRELFF. CDR3 nucleotides: TGTGCCAGCACCGAAGGGCAGGCTCTAAGGGAGCTGTTTTTT.